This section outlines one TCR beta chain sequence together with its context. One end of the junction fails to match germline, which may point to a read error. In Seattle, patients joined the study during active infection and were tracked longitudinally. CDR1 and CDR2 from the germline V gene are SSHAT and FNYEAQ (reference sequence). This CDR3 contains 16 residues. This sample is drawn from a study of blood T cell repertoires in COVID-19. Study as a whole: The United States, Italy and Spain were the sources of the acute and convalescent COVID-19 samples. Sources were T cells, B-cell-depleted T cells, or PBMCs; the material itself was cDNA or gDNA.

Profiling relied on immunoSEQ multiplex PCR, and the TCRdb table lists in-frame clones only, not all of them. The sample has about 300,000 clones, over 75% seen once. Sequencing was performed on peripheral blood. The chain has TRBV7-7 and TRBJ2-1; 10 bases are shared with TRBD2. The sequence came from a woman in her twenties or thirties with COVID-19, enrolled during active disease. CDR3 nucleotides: TGTGCTAGCAGCCGCGCTCTAGCGGGAGATGACAATGAGCAGTTCTTC. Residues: CASSRALAGDDNEQFF.